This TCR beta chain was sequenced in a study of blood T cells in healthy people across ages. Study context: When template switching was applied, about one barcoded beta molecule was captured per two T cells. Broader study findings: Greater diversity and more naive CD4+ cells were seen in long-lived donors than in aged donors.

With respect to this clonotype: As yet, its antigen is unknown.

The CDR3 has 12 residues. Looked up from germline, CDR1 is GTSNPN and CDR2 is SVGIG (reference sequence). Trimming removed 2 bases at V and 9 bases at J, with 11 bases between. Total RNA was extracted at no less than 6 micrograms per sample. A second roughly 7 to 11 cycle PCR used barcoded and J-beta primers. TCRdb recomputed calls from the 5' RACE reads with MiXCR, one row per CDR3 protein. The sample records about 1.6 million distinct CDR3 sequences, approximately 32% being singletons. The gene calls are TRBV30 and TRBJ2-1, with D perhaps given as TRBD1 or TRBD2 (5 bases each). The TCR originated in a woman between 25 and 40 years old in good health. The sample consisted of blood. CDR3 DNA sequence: TGTGCCTGGAGTCGAGGGGAGAGTGAGCAGTTCTTC. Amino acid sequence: CAWSRGESEQFF.